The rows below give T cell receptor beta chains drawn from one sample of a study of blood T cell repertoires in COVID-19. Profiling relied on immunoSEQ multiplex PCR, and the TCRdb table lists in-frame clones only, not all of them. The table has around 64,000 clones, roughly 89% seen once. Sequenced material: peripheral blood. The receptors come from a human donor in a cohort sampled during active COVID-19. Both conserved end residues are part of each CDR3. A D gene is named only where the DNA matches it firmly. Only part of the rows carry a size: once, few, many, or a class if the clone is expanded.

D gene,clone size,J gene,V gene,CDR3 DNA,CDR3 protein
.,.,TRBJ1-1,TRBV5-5,TGTGCCAGCAGCTTCCAGGGTAACATGAACACTGAAGCTTTCTTT,CASSFQGNMNTEAFF
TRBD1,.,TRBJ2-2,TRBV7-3,TGTGCCAGCAGCTTAAGTTCGGGACAGGGAACCGGGGAGCTGTTTTTT,CASSLSSGQGTGELFF
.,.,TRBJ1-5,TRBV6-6,TGTGCCAGCAGTTACTACAGGGATCAGCCCCAGCATTTT,CASSYYRDQPQHF
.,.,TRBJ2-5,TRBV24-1,TGTGCCACCAGTGTCGCTAGCGCTTCCCAAGAGACCCAGTACTTC,CATSVASASQETQYF
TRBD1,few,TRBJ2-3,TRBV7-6,TGTGCCAGCAGCTTAGGGGTTGGGCAGGGGGCCGCAGATACGCAGTATTTT,CASSLGVGQGAADTQYF
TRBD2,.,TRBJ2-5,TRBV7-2,TGTGCCAGCAGCTTAGGTTGGGCTAGCGGTAATATGGAGACCCAGTACTTC,CASSLGWASGNMETQYF
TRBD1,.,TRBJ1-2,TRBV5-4,TGTGCCAGCAGCTTGGACAGGGGGCAAAACTATGGCTACACCTTC,CASSLDRGQNYGYTF
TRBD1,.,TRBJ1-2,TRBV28,TGTGCCAGCAGTTTATGGGGGACAGGGGCCCGTCGTAGCTACACCTTC,CASSLWGTGARRSYTF
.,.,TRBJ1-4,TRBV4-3,TGCGCCAGCAGCCAAGATCGGGGTTTCGGGGAAAAACTGTTTTTT,CASSQDRGFGEKLFF
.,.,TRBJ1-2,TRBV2,TGTGCCAGCAGCTCAGCAGGGGCTGGCTACACCTTC,CASSSAGAGYTF
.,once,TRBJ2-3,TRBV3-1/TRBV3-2,TGTGCCAGCAGCCAACGGGGGACAGATACGCAGTATTTT,CASSQRGTDTQYF
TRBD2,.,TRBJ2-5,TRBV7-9,TGTGCCAGCAATCGACTAGCGGGGCCCGTTAAAGAAGAGACCCAGTACTTC,CASNRLAGPVKEETQYF
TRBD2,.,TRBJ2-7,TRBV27,TGTGCCAGCAGCCGAAATAGCGGGCCGTCCTACGAGCAGTACTTC,CASSRNSGPSYEQYF
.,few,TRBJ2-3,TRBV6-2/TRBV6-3,TGTGCCAGCAGTTCCGTAAGCACAGATACGCAGTATTTT,CASSSVSTDTQYF
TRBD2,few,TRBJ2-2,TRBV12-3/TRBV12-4,TGTGCCAGCCGGGGACTAGACGCCGGGGAGCTGTTTTTT,CASRGLDAGELFF
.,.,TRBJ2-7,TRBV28,TGTGCCAGCAGTTATCCCGGGACAACCTACGAGCAGTACTTC,CASSYPGTTYEQYF